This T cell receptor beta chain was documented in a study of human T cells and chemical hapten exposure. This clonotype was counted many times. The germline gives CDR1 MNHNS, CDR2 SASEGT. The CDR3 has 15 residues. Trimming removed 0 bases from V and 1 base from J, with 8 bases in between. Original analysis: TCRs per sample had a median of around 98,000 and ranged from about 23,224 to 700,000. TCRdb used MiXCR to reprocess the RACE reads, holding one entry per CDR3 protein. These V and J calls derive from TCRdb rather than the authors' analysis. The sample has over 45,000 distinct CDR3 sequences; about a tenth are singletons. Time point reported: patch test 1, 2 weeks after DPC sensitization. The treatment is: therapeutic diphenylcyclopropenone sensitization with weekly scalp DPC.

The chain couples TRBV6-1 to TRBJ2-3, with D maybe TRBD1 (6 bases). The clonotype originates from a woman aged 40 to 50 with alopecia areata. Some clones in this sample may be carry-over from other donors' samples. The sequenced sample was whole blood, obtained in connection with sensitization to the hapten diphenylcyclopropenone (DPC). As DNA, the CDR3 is TGTGCCAGCAGTGAAGCGGCAGGGGGCACAGATACGCAGTATTTT. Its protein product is CASSEAAGGTDTQYF.